This T cell receptor (beta chain) originates from a study of beta chain features in type 1 diabetes (dated by TCRdb to the late 2010s). For context, the study as a whole: Mean age, gender distribution, total cell number and subset yield did not differ between patients and healthy donors. Regulatory and stem cell-like memory subsets were isolated from only 8 patients and roughly 8 healthy donors, whereas naive and central memory subsets came from all 30 or so donors. The study compared the TCRB repertoires of sorted circulating CD4+ T cell subsets in recently diagnosed type 1 diabetes patients with those in matched healthy donors. A total of roughly 98,000,000 sorted cells were examined across all samples, and a strong correlation was observed between cell number per subset and RNA yield.

The entire amount of isolated RNA was reverse transcribed using the High Capacity cDNA Reverse Transcription Kit, so the sequenced TCRB transcripts were expressed ones. Naive, central memory and regulatory T cell samples underwent deep immunoSEQ sequencing, averaging approximately 3.5 million total reads per sample. Sorted cells were lysed in RLT buffer and RNA was extracted with DNase-treated RNeasy Micro or Mini kits, depending on cell number. Each cell subset was processed separately to prevent cross-contamination, with patient and healthy donor samples processed together. The immunoSEQ multiplex PCR was used to amplify TCRB sequences from cDNA, generating 87-bp fragments that spanned the CDR3 region. Amplicons were sequenced on the Illumina HiSeq platform. On the study's bioinformatics: PCR bias was computationally corrected using synthetic template baselines, reads within Hamming distance 2 were collapsed, and singletons that could not be merged were discarded. By aligning reads against IMGT, V, D and J genes, CDR3 length, and insertions or deletions at six rearrangement sites were assigned. Within each subset, clonotype counts were normalized to sorted cell number, after which true diversity and Gini coefficients were computed with the tcR R package. The overlap coefficient, calculated on TCRB nucleotide sequences, was used to measure repertoire sharing. Out-of-frame TCRB sequences from naive cells were analyzed as a proxy for the pre-selection repertoire. Not all clones reach the TCRdb copy of this immuneACCESS table, which keeps in-frame sequences only. Checked studies attribute under half of the gap to unresolved V genes and leave the rest unexplained. V, J and clone size were drawn from that table, and D and trimming were deduced from the DNA. This sample is represented by hundreds of thousands of clones; over 10% of them were singletons. Of the sample, about 0.02% falls within the top ten clones.

Summary of the overall study and its limitations: Because cDNA was sequenced instead of genomic DNA, activated cells with high expression could be over-represented, although the groups did not differ in activation or CD3 levels. Shorter templates might have been favored by PCR, but patient and control samples were amplified and corrected together, so both groups would have been affected equally by any skew. Naive, central memory and regulatory TCRB repertoires appeared to be more alike among patients than among healthy donors. Only small numbers of individuals were included in the HLA sub-analyses, which left unresolved whether HLA type had any influence on TCRB rearrangement. At VDJ recombination sites, type 1 diabetes patients had fewer insertions and more deleted nucleotides, which implies abnormalities in thymic rearrangement. A moderate but significant shortening of TCRB CDR3 length was observed in type 1 diabetes patients in all four CD4+ subsets.

V is cut by 4 bases and J by 4 bases, and the space between the germline ends is 11 bases. The CDR3 numbers 13 residues from cysteine through phenylalanine. Solely the CDR3 DNA is kept, with 39 bases framed from the first base. Looking up the germline V gene yields CDR1 SQVTM and CDR2 ANQGSEA. Comments on this clone: Its antigen remains undetermined. No base quality values were provided; no much bigger clone lies one nucleotide off.

Each donor gave one peripheral blood draw, averaging approximately 110 mL, which was collected into heparinised tubes. A BD FACSAria II was used to sort naive, central memory, regulatory and stem cell-like memory CD4+ T cells with a panel that included CD45RO, CCR7, CD25, CD127, CD95 and CD27. Purity was above 95% for every sorted population. Right away, PBMCs were isolated by Lymphoprep density gradient centrifugation and were stained directly, with no culture step. So that batch effects would be minimized, each experiment stained and sorted samples in pairs, pairing one healthy donor with one patient.

Specimen: naive CD4+ T cells from blood. The cell subset or site label, as the study defines it: true naive CD4+ T cells. This sequence originates from a man aged 18 to 35 with type 1 diabetes. This receptor chain uses TRBV29-1 and TRBJ1-5, with no reliable assignment of the D segment. The nucleotide sequence reads as follows: TGCAGCGTTGCCCTAGCTACTAATCAGCCCCAGCATTTT. Its translation reads: CSVALATNQPQHF. The CDR3, completed at both ends by the reference TRBV29-1 and TRBJ1-5 genes, gives the full variable domain SAVISQKPSRDICQRGTSLTIQCQVDSQVTMMFWYRQQPGQSLTLIATANQGSEATYESGFVIDKFPISRPNLTFSTLTVSNMSPEDSSIYLCSVALATNQPQHFGDGTRLSIL.